This T cell receptor (beta chain) was recovered during a study of shared clonotypes between healthy human individuals. Study-wide background: Plates per donor: three CD4 naive, three CD4 memory, two CD8 naive, one CD8 memory.

The table lists this clone with a count of one. Other DNA sequences within the sample encode an identical CDR3. Per germline, CDR1 MDHEN and CDR2 SYDVKM. There are 14 residues in the CDR3. V gave up 6 bases and J gave up 2 bases, with 11 bases separating them. Naive CD8 populations comprised CD45RO-negative cells positively selected for CCR7, excluding terminally differentiated effector memory CD45RA+ cells. All donors were Caucasian adults living in Nashville, Tennessee. At deep level, the assay was performed. The assay was immunoSEQ multiplex PCR, and TCRdb's table has in-frame clones only and misses some. The table records roughly 2,000,000 clones, roughly 94% of them present only once.

This chain connects TRBV28 to TRBJ1-5; D is perhaps TRBD1 (5 bases). Material for sequencing was naive CD8+ T cells sorted from blood. The clonotype was recovered from a man aged 18 to 30 in good health. The CDR3 DNA is TGTGCCAGCAGCCTGGGGACGGGCAATCAGCCCCAGCATTTT. It codes for CASSLGTGNQPQHF.